This T cell receptor (beta chain) emerged from a study of technical replicates of blood from several donors. Sequencing used immunoSEQ multiplex PCR; TCRdb keeps in-frame clones, though not all of them. The data contain some 13,000 clones, roughly 94% of them singletons. This clonotype was sampled from a human donor in good health. Material: PBMCs.

The CDR3 loop is CASRGDSSYEQYF. The CDR3 DNA sequence: TGTGCCAGCAGGGGGGACAGCTCCTACGAGCAGTACTTC. This chain connects TRBV2 to TRBJ2-7, with 7 bases aligning to TRBD1. CDR1 is SNHLY, CDR2 FYNNEI, per germline. V lost 6 bases and J lost 0; bases outside the gene matches: 2. The CDR3 has 13 amino acids.